This TCR beta chain was retrieved from a study of memory CD4+ T cells and cytomegalovirus serostatus. Produced via immunoSEQ multiplex PCR; TCRdb's table is partial and in-frame only. The top ten hold approximately 1.4% of the sample, which has 45,000 to 60,000 clones, over 60% seen once. CDR3 size: 14 residues. The V end lost 2 bases, the J end lost 2 bases, and 9 bases lay between the germline ends. Germline assignment: CDR1 MNHNS and CDR2 SASEGT. Single viable CD3+CD4+CD8-CD45RO+ cells were sorted as the memory CD4+ T cells. The TCR comes from an adult in good health and CMV-seropositive. The rearrangement uses TRBV6-1 and TRBJ1-2; a weak D match, TRBD1 (5 bases). Sequencing used memory CD4+ T cells from blood. CDR3 region: CASSEPRDNYGYTF. The CDR3 DNA sequence: TGTGCCAGCAGTGAACCCCGGGACAACTATGGCTACACCTTC.